Below, one T cell receptor beta chain is given with its context. The CDR3 is 14 amino acids. V shed 0 bases, J shed 10 bases, and the junction held 3 bases outside the gene matches. Per germline, CDR1 MRHNA and CDR2 SNTAGT. The source of the sample is a study of T cell changes during pregnancy in multiple sclerosis. Sequencing was performed with immunoSEQ multiplex PCR; in TCRdb, only in-frame clones are kept and a portion is missing. The table shows some 74,000 clones, with roughly 92% occurring only once. The V and J genes are TRBV6-4 and TRBJ1-6, with 7 bases aligning to TRBD1. The source is a female donor in good health, enrolled as a control in a pregnancy study. The source was peripheral blood, collected after pregnancy. CDR3 bases: TGTGCCAGCAGTGACTCGCGGACAGGATCACCCCTCCACTTT. Translation gives CASSDSRTGSPLHF.